One sample yielded the 12 T cell receptor beta chains listed below, sequenced in a study of CD8+CD57+ T cells in acquired aplastic anemia. TCR beta VDJ combinations and CDR3 sequences were profiled from genomic DNA. TCRdb re-called the reads with MiXCR, one entry per CDR3 protein. The table shows 200,000 or so distinct CDR3 sequences, with roughly 64% occurring only once. Sample: sorted CD4+, CD8+, or CD8+CD57+ T cells (not recorded which) from PBMCs. Receptors originate from a human donor with severe aplastic anemia or a healthy control (not recorded which).

The chain links TRBV7-9 to TRBJ2-7; 8 bases match TRBD1. Germline V gene sequence: CDR1 SEHNR, CDR2 FQNEAQ (reference sequence). This CDR3 has 15 amino acids. V was pared by 4 bases and J by 2 bases, with 7 bases of the junction left unmatched. The CDR3 coding sequence is TGTGCCAGCAGCTCCCGGGACAGGCTAACCTACGAGCAGTACTTC. Its translation is CASSSRDRLTYEQYF.

To note about this clonotype: A read error may explain this, as a much larger clone is one base away. This rearrangement joins TRBV29-1 to TRBJ2-7; D remains ambiguous. In germline, CDR1 is SQVTM, CDR2 ANQGSEA. The CDR3 covers 13 residues. Trimming removed 7 bases from V and 2 bases from J, with 15 bases in between. CDR3 nucleotide sequence: TGCAGCGCTGCCTGGATTGGGACCTACGAGCAGTACTTC. Protein: CSAAWIGTYEQYF.

Many counts were recorded for this clonotype. The V and J genes are TRBV6-5 and TRBJ1-3; 7 bases match TRBD1. Germline trimming cut 6 bases from V and 4 bases from J; bases unmatched to any gene: 6. Germline values: CDR1 MNHEY, CDR2 SVGAGI. This CDR3 is built from 14 residues. The CDR3, as DNA: TGTGCCAGCAGCCTGACAGGGAGCGGAAACACCATATATTTT. This codes for CASSLTGSGNTIYF.

The gene calls are TRBV20-1 and TRBJ2-5, with 13 nucleotides matching TRBD2. The CDR3 is 13 amino acids. The J segment lost 11 bases and the V segment lost 6 bases, leaving 9 bases of the junction unmatched. Germline loops: CDR1 DFQATT, CDR2 SNEGSKA (reference sequence). In DNA form, the CDR3 reads TGCAGTGCCGGACTAGCGGGAGACGGGGAGCAGTACTTC. Translated: CSAGLAGDGEQYF.

The V call is TRBV7-9, the J call TRBJ2-2; the match to TRBD2 covers 13 bases. The CDR3 extends over 18 amino acids. V was clipped by 5 bases and J by 7 bases; unmatched bases: 13. Germline V gene sequence: CDR1 SEHNR, CDR2 FQNEAQ (reference sequence). The CDR3 DNA reads TGTGCCAGCAGCCACACGAGGACTAGCGGGAGTATCTTCGGGGAGCTGTTTTTT. Protein: CASSHTRTSGSIFGELFF.

The chain uses TRBV19 and TRBJ1-2, with D unresolved. Germline V gene lookup returns CDR1 LNHDA and CDR2 SQIVND (reference sequence). This CDR3 has 14 residues. Trimming took off 5 bases at V and 7 bases at J, with 17 bases between the two ends. The DNA for the CDR3 is TGTGCCAGTAGTGTCGCTTGGCAGGAAAGTGGCTACACCTTC. This sequence encodes CASSVAWQESGYTF.

The chain has TRBV20-1 and TRBJ1-5; no clear D. CDR3 size: 15 residues. Trimming left V 0 bases short and J 2 bases short, with 11 bases between. Germline CDR1 and CDR2: DFQATT and SNEGSKA (reference sequence). DNA of the CDR3: TGCAGTGCTAGAGAGACACCTGGGGGCAATCAGCCCCAGCATTTT. Amino acid sequence: CSARETPGGNQPQHF.

This chain connects TRBV25-1 to TRBJ1-6; TRBD1 is a possible D gene (6 bases). The CDR3 extends over 14 amino acids. V was pared by 7 bases and J by 5 bases, with 12 bases between. Germline assignment: CDR1 MGHDK and CDR2 SYGVNS. DNA for the CDR3: TGTGCCAGCACGGTCACAGGGAATAATTCACCCCTCCACTTT. Protein product: CASTVTGNNSPLHF.

This sequence joins TRBV12-5 and TRBJ1-6; TRBD1 agrees at 9 bases. CDR1 and CDR2 (germline): LGHNT, FRNRAP. J gave up 2 bases and V 4 bases, and 6 bases lay outside the gene matches. The CDR3 is 17 residues long. CDR3 DNA sequence: TGTGCTAGTGGTTCGGGACAGGGTAACACCTATAATTCACCCCTCCACTTT. This translates into CASGSGQGNTYNSPLHF.

This clonotype was counted a single time. This chain links TRBV2 with TRBJ1-6; perhaps TRBD1 as D (6 bases). Between the trimmed V and J ends, which lost 8 bases and 8 bases, there was a span of 13 bases. The CDR3 loop spans 13 amino acids. Germline V gives CDR1 SNHLY, CDR2 FYNNEI. CDR3 bases: TGTGCCAGCTACCGAGGGGGGGATTCACCCCTCCACTTT. It is translated as CASYRGGDSPLHF.

Concerning this clonotype itself: One end of the junction fails to match germline, which may point to a read error. The chain links TRBV19 to TRBJ1-6; perhaps TRBD1 as D (5 bases). CDR1 is LNHDA, CDR2 SQIVND, per germline (reference sequence). There are 13 residues in the CDR3. The CDR3: CASRGLLNSLLHF. The CDR3 nucleotides read TGTGCCAGTAGGGGGCTCTTGAATTCACTCCTCCACTTT.

This clonotype appeared a few times. V usage is TRBV7-9 and J usage is TRBJ1-6, with D possibly being TRBD1 (5 bases). The germline V gene encodes CDR1 SEHNR and CDR2 FQNEAQ (reference sequence). V was shortened by 6 bases and J by 0 bases, with 9 bases between the two germline ends. The CDR3 spans 15 residues. CDR3 nucleotide sequence: TGTGCCAGCAGTTCAGGGAGCTCCTATAATTCACCCCTCCACTTT. Translating gives CASSSGSSYNSPLHF.